Shown below are 5 T cell receptor beta chains from a single sample sequenced in a study of CD8 T cells in Susac syndrome. It was with random hexamers that 0.5 to 1 ug RNA was reverse transcribed. MiXCR, applied by TCRdb to the immunoSEQ multiplex PCR reads, yields one record per CDR3 protein. Seen here are 150,000 to 160,000 distinct CDR3 sequences, 90% to 95% observed once, and the top ten hold 0.2% to 0.25%. Sequences were obtained from CD8+ T cells from PBMCs. Every receptor here comes from a human donor with multiple sclerosis.

This clonotype has only a few counts. This sequence joins TRBV7-8 and TRBJ2-7; 7 nucleotides match TRBD1. Germline CDR1 and CDR2: SGHVS and FQNEAQ. V gave up 4 bases and J gave up 2 bases; unmatched junction bases: 11. The CDR3 covers 16 residues. For the CDR3, the DNA is TGTGCCAGCAGCTCTAAACAGGGGCGAGATGCCTACGAGCAGTACTTC. It specifies CASSSKQGRDAYEQYF.

The J gene is TRBJ1-4, the V gene TRBV6-2 or TRBV6-3; TRBD1 might be the D (6 bases). The CDR3 loop spans 16 amino acids. With 0 bases removed from V and 2 bases from J, the gap between germline ends came to 10 bases. Looked up from germline, CDR1 is MNHEY and CDR2 is SVGEGT. The CDR3 region has the DNA TGTGCCAGCAGTTACTCGGACAGCGCGACTAATGAAAAACTGTTTTTT. As protein: CASSYSDSATNEKLFF.

The CDR3 coding sequence is TGTGCCAGCAGCTTGAGGGGAAAGGAGCAGTACTTC. It translates to CASSLRGKEQYF. The rearrangement joins TRBV5-4 to TRBJ2-7; tentative D call: TRBD1 (5 bases). The CDR3 length is 12 residues. Trimming shortened V by 1 base and J by 7 bases, and 9 bases separated the two germline ends. Germline CDR1 reads SGHNT; CDR2 reads YYREEE (reference sequence).

This clonotype showed up just a few times. The gene calls are TRBV28 and TRBJ2-7; perhaps D is TRBD1 or TRBD2 (5 bases each). V dropped 3 bases and J dropped 4 bases, with 10 bases sitting between them. The length of the CDR3 is 13 residues. Germline V gene data show CDR1 as MDHEN and CDR2 as SYDVKM. CDR3 residues: CASSLGVSYEQYF. Here the CDR3 DNA reads TGTGCCAGCAGTTTGGGGGTCTCATACGAGCAGTACTTC.

The V call is TRBV7-9, the J call TRBJ2-1; possibly TRBD2 for D (6 bases). Germline V lookup: CDR1 SEHNR, CDR2 FQNEAQ (reference sequence). V lost 0 bases to trimming and J lost 7 bases, with 19 bases between them. The CDR3 covers 17 residues. CDR3 in DNA: TGTGCCAGCAGCTTAGCGCGGGACCTGGCCCCAATGAATGAGCAGTTCTTC. Translation: CASSLARDLAPMNEQFF.